The 7 T cell receptor beta chains below all came from one sample that was sequenced in a study of T cells expressing NK-cell markers. TCRdb reprocessed the 5' RACE reads, with one entry per CDR3 protein and no DNA. The sample has hundreds of thousands of distinct CDR3 sequences; the top ten hold roughly 5.2%. Sequencing input: blood T cells: a sorted CD56 or NKG2C T cell subset, CD4+ or CD8+ T cells, or bulk PBMC T cells (not recorded which). The receptors were sampled from a man aged 18-75 years in good health.

This sequence joins TRBV24-1 and TRBJ1-2. CDR1 and CDR2 (germline): KGHDR, SFDVKD. This CDR3 has 11 amino acids. CDR3: CATSDTVGYTF.

The chain couples TRBV7-2 to TRBJ1-5. Germline loops: CDR1 SGHTA, CDR2 FQGNSA. The CDR3 sequence is 14 residues long. Here the CDR3 reads CASSPEPSTQPQHF.

This chain's CDR3 is CASALVRSYEQYF. The V and J genes are TRBV6-5 and TRBJ2-7. This CDR3 spans 13 amino acids. Per germline, CDR1 MNHEY and CDR2 SVGAGI.

V and J are TRBV6-1 and TRBJ1-1; TCRdb gives TRBD1 as the D gene, but with no DNA this cannot be confirmed. CDR3 length equals 16 residues. From germline, CDR1 is MNHNS and CDR2 SASEGT. The CDR3 sequence is CASGRGSLGPNTEAFF.

This chain links TRBV6-1 with TRBJ2-2; the TRBD2 assignment by TCRdb is unverifiable without DNA. This CDR3 has 16 amino acids. The V gene's germline CDR1 is MNHNS and CDR2 SASEGT. The CDR3 protein is CASRGLAGGKDGELFF.

CDR3 loop: CASSQRTGFGETQYF. The rearrangement uses TRBV14 and TRBJ2-5; as DNA is missing, the TRBD1 call by TCRdb cannot be tested. The CDR3 spans 15 residues. Germline V gene sequence: CDR1 SGHDN, CDR2 FVKESK.

J is TRBJ2-1 and V is TRBV20-1; TCRdb picks TRBD2, but there is no DNA to check that call. Germline V gene lookup returns CDR1 DFQATT and CDR2 SNEGSKA (reference sequence). CDR3 size: 16 residues. The CDR3: CSARDPGTSALNRQFF.